These 25 T cell receptor beta chains share one sample of origin, sequenced in a study of long-term antiretroviral therapy in people with HIV (dated by TCRdb to between 2021 and 2022). Sequencing of the TRB variable region was done with the immunoSEQ hsTCRB v3.0 assay at survey level resolution. The clones in this table, taken by TCRdb from immuneACCESS, are in-frame only. Not every clone is retained; where verified, under half of the shortfall comes from an unresolved V gene, and the cause of the rest is unknown. Present in this sample are some 21,000 clones, 81% of which were seen just once. Of the sample, approximately 12% is held by the ten largest clones. The sequences come from unsorted PBMCs, collected 0.1 years before starting antiretroviral therapy. These receptors originate from a man aged 40-49 years with HIV.

V and J are TRBV6-1 and TRBJ2-7; D perhaps matches TRBD1 (6 bases). CDR1 is MNHNS, CDR2 SASEGT, per germline. The CDR3 sequence is 15 residues long. The V gene lost 2 bases and the J gene lost 2 bases, with 13 bases spanning the gap. In nucleotides, the CDR3 is TGTGCCAGCAGTGAACTCGAACAGGGCCCCTACGAGCAGTACTTC. Amino acid sequence: CASSELEQGPYEQYF.

The chain combines TRBV7-9 with TRBJ1-6, with unresolved D. The germline V gene encodes CDR1 SEHNR and CDR2 FQNEAQ (reference sequence). Trimming shortened V by 1 base and J by 7 bases, and 5 bases separated the two germline ends. The CDR3 is 13 residues long. Here the CDR3 reads CASSLEGNSPLHF. In nucleotides, the CDR3 is TGTGCCAGCAGCTTAGAGGGAAATTCACCCCTCCACTTT.

The V and J genes are TRBV19 and TRBJ2-2, with D hard to call. This CDR3 is built from 12 residues. V lost 2 bases to trimming and J lost 5 bases, with 3 bases between them. CDR1 LNHDA and CDR2 SQIVND come from the germline V gene (reference sequence). The CDR3 coding sequence is TGTGCCAGTAGTATACCGACCGGGGAGCTGTTTTTT. It is translated as CASSIPTGELFF.

The J gene is TRBJ2-2, the V gene TRBV4-2; D not resolved. The germline CDR1 and CDR2 sequences are LGHNA and YNFKEQ. V gave up 4 bases and J gave up 10 bases, with 10 bases separating them. The CDR3 is 12 residues long. In DNA, the CDR3 is TGTGCCAGCAGCCCCAGTCCGAAGGAGCTGTTTTTT. Translating gives CASSPSPKELFF.

On this clone itself: The sample carries other DNA sequences with the same CDR3. This rearrangement joins TRBV5-1 to TRBJ2-5; the match to TRBD2 covers 7 bases. The J segment lost 2 bases and the V segment lost 0 bases, leaving 1 base of the junction unmatched. CDR1 is SGHRS, CDR2 YFSETQ, per germline. CDR3 length: 14 amino acids. This CDR3 reads CASSLVGGQETQYF. The CDR3 coding sequence is TGCGCCAGCAGCTTGGTGGGGGGGCAAGAGACCCAGTACTTC.

V gene TRBV28 combines with J gene TRBJ1-4; possibly TRBD1 for D (5 bases). V was cut by 5 bases and J by 4 bases, with 14 bases left in between. CDR3 length: 15 residues. CDR1 is MDHEN and CDR2 is SYDVKM in the germline V gene. CDR3 bases: TGTGCCAGCAGTGGGATCGGGACGAGTAATGAAAAACTGTTTTTT. Residues: CASSGIGTSNEKLFF. Full variable domain (outside the CDR3, taken from reference TRBV28 and TRBJ1-4): DVKVTQSSRYLVKRTGEKVFLECVQDMDHENMFWYRQDPGLGLRLIYFSYDVKMKEKGDIPEGYSVSREKKERFSLILESASTNQTSMYLCASSGIGTSNEKLFFGSGTQLSVL.

The gene calls are TRBV10-2 and TRBJ1-4; D unclear. This CDR3 has 14 residues. Germline CDR1 reads WSHSY; CDR2 reads SAAADI. V shed 3 bases and J shed 3 bases, with 8 bases lying between them. The DNA of the CDR3 is TGCGCCAGCAGTGACTCCCGGGCTAATGAAAAACTGTTTTTT. Encoded protein: CASSDSRANEKLFF.

The chain uses TRBV5-8 and TRBJ1-6; D uncertain. The V end lost 4 bases, the J end lost 4 bases, and 15 bases lay between the germline ends. Germline CDR1 and CDR2: SGHTS and YDEGEE. The CDR3 runs 16 residues. The CDR3 loop is CASSPYAGRYNSPLHF. The CDR3 nucleotides are TGTGCCAGCAGCCCTTATGCGGGCCGATATAATTCACCCCTCCACTTT.

The table lists this clone with a count of one. The rearrangement uses TRBV29-1 and TRBJ2-7; TRBD1 agrees at 10 bases. Germline V CDR1 and CDR2: SQVTM, ANQGSEA. There are 13 residues in the CDR3. V trimming: 6 bases; J trimming: 4 bases; junction bases outside the gene matches: 6. CDR3 protein: CSVGDRGHYEQYF. DNA for the CDR3: TGCAGCGTGGGGGACAGGGGTCATTACGAGCAGTACTTC.

This chain joins TRBV7-8 and TRBJ2-7, with 8 bases lining up with TRBD1. Losses at the gene ends were 2 bases for V and 1 base for J; bases not matched to a gene: 7. This CDR3 is built from 16 residues. The germline V gene encodes CDR1 SGHVS and CDR2 FQNEAQ. CDR3: CASSLPPGGSSYEQYF. The CDR3 DNA reads as TGTGCCAGCAGCTTACCCCCAGGGGGCAGTTCCTACGAGCAGTACTTC.

This rearrangement joins TRBV9 to TRBJ2-2, with TRBD2 identical over 14 bases. The CDR3 runs to 18 residues. Germline assignment: CDR1 SGDLS and CDR2 YYNGEE. J lost 4 bases, V lost 4 bases, and 9 bases had no gene match. This CDR3 is CASSHAGLAGVGTGELFF. The DNA of the CDR3 is TGTGCCAGCAGCCACGCGGGACTAGCGGGGGTGGGCACCGGGGAGCTGTTTTTT. Together with reference TRBV9 and TRBJ2-2, the CDR3 gives the full variable domain: DSGVTQTPKHLITATGQRVTLRCSPRSGDLSVYWYQQSLDQGLQFLIQYYNGEERAKGNILERFSAQQFPDLHSELNLSSLELGDSALYFCASSHAGLAGVGTGELFFGEGSRLTVL.

CDR3 nucleotides: TGTGCCAGCAGCATAGGACAGGGGAATTCACCCCTCCACTTT. It yields the protein CASSIGQGNSPLHF. The J gene is TRBJ1-6, the V gene TRBV6-6; TRBD1 matches at 9 bases. This CDR3 is built from 14 residues. V was clipped by 6 bases and J by 7 bases; unmatched bases: 4. The germline V gene has CDR1 MNHNY and CDR2 SVGAGI (reference sequence).

This clone was picked up a small number of times. V usage is TRBV6-5 and J usage is TRBJ1-1; D call uncertain. The CDR3 is made up of 11 amino acids. The V and J ends lost 6 bases and 0 bases respectively, with 2 bases between them. CDR1 is MNHEY and CDR2 is SVGAGI in the germline V gene. CDR3 sequence reads: CASRLNTEAFF. In DNA, the CDR3 is TGTGCCAGCAGGTTGAACACTGAAGCTTTCTTT.

The genes are TRBV2 and TRBJ1-2, with TRBD1 matching 9 bases. The junction had 6 bases not matched to a gene; V was cut back by 5 bases and J by 8 bases. CDR3 length: 13 residues. From germline, CDR1 is SNHLY and CDR2 FYNNEI. This CDR3 reads CASSLTGGAGYTF. In DNA, the CDR3 is TGTGCCAGCAGTCTTACAGGGGGCGCGGGCTACACCTTC.

The chain is built from TRBV9 and TRBJ1-1; D possibly corresponds to TRBD1 (5 bases). The CDR3 length is 13 residues. The V end lost 4 bases, the J end lost 2 bases, and 9 bases lay between the germline ends. From germline, CDR1 is SGDLS and CDR2 YYNGEE. As DNA, the CDR3 is TGTGCCAGCAGCACGGGACCCAACACTGAAGCTTTCTTT. As protein: CASSTGPNTEAFF.

The chain employs TRBV5-4 and TRBJ2-5; D tentatively fits TRBD1 or TRBD2 (5 bases each). Germline loops: CDR1 SGHNT, CDR2 YYREEE (reference sequence). Trimming stripped 4 bases from V and 8 bases from J, with 24 bases between. The CDR3 runs to 16 residues. The CDR3 loop is CASSRSQQARGGTQYF. The CDR3 DNA reads TGTGCCAGCAGCCGGAGCCAACAGGCCCGTGGGGGAACCCAGTACTTC.

The chain joins TRBV28 to TRBJ2-2; 11 nucleotides align to TRBD1. Trimming at V came to 4 bases and at J to 7 bases, leaving 14 bases not matched to a gene. Germline V gives CDR1 MDHEN, CDR2 SYDVKM. The CDR3 has 18 residues. The CDR3 spells CASSSYLDRGRFGGELFF. The CDR3 region has the DNA TGTGCCAGCAGTTCTTACTTGGACAGGGGGCGCTTCGGCGGGGAGCTGTTTTTT.

The V and J genes are TRBV6-6 and TRBJ1-1, with TRBD1 as a possible D gene (6 bases). In germline, CDR1 is MNHNY, CDR2 SVGAGI (reference sequence). Trimming left V 5 bases short and J 5 bases short, with 15 bases between. The length of the CDR3 is 14 residues. The CDR3, as DNA: TGTGCCAGCAGTCCGGCAGGGGAGGGGACTGAAGCTTTCTTT. It specifies CASSPAGEGTEAFF.

This clone came up once. The CDR3 spells CASSAGENTEAFF. The DNA of the CDR3 is TGTGCCAGCTCAGCCGGAGAGAACACTGAAGCTTTCTTT. The chain has TRBV18 and TRBJ1-1; the D is unclear. The V end was cut by 5 bases, the J end by 1 base, with 8 bases between. The CDR3 has 13 amino acids. The germline V gene encodes CDR1 KGHSH and CDR2 LQKENI.

The rearrangement joins TRBV11-2 to TRBJ2-2; TRBD2 matches at 9 bases. Germline CDR1 is SGHAT and CDR2 is FQNNGV. V lost 10 bases and J lost 4; bases outside the gene matches: 10. The CDR3 covers 15 residues. The CDR3 here is CATAGGPVITGELFF. As DNA, the CDR3 is TGTGCCACTGCGGGGGGGCCCGTGATCACCGGGGAGCTGTTTTTT.

This chain links TRBV15 with TRBJ2-5, with D hard to call. With 5 bases removed from V and 2 bases from J, the gap between germline ends came to 3 bases. CDR3 length equals 11 residues. CDR1 is LNHNV and CDR2 is YYDKDF in the germline V gene (reference sequence). CDR3 in DNA: TGTGCCACCAGCTTACAAGAGACCCAGTACTTC. The encoded protein is CATSLQETQYF.

The chain uses TRBV28 and TRBJ2-7, with D possibly TRBD2 on 5 matching bases. CDR3 length: 14 amino acids. Trimming took 6 bases from V and 1 from J, leaving 13 bases between them. Germline assignment: CDR1 MDHEN and CDR2 SYDVKM. CDR3: CASSYPGRSYEQYF. The CDR3 bases are TGTGCCAGCAGCTACCCGGGGAGATCCTACGAGCAGTACTTC.

The chain couples TRBV6-4 to TRBJ2-2; maybe TRBD1 (7 bases). Germline CDR1 reads MRHNA; CDR2 reads SNTAGT. This CDR3 region has 14 residues. V was clipped by 4 bases and J by 5 bases, with 11 bases between them. The CDR3, as DNA: TGTGCCAGCAGTGGACAGGGAGGAACCGGGGAGCTGTTTTTT. It translates to CASSGQGGTGELFF.

This clone appeared a single time. V and J are TRBV29-1 and TRBJ2-7, with D possibly matching TRBD1 (5 bases). The length of the CDR3 is 13 residues. V shed 6 bases and J shed 0 bases, with 12 bases lying between them. The V gene's germline CDR1 is SQVTM and CDR2 ANQGSEA. The CDR3 here is CSVRTRDSYEQYF. The CDR3 DNA reads as TGCAGCGTACGGACAAGGGACTCCTACGAGCAGTACTTC.

The V and J genes are TRBV2 and TRBJ1-5, with D hard to call. Germline-derived CDR1 and CDR2 are SNHLY and FYNNEI. Trimming pared 8 bases from V and 7 bases from J, leaving 15 bases between. This CDR3 contains 13 residues. The CDR3 loop is CASGPLGRQPQHF. CDR3 nucleotide sequence: TGTGCCAGCGGACCCCTAGGAAGGCAGCCCCAGCATTTT.